Sequencing of this T cell receptor beta chain was carried out in a study of T cell repertoires in cytomegalovirus infection. Details on this clonotype: Its cognate antigen is unknown.

TCRdb fed the reads into MiXCR, producing one record per CDR3 protein. The sample yields fewer than 550,000 distinct CDR3 sequences, approximately 26% seen once. Whole-study findings and limits: Carriers of CMV and the relevant HLA type were discriminated by public TCR beta frequency. HLA-C-restricted CMV clonotypes gave the most frequent clonotype in two of eight donors.

The CDR3 totals 14 residues. Germline CDR1 is LNHDA and CDR2 is SQIVND (reference sequence). Trimming cost V 1 base and J 10 bases; bases outside gene matches: 6. The sample taken for sequencing was PBMCs. The chain has TRBV19 and TRBJ2-2; 7 nucleotides align to TRBD2. The receptor's source is a human donor in good health (CMV status not recorded). Some clones in this sample may be carry-over from other donors' samples. CDR3 in amino acids: CASSIGTSGAELFF. DNA for the CDR3: TGTGCCAGTAGTATAGGGACTAGTGGAGCGGAGCTGTTTTTT.